This T cell receptor beta chain originates from a study of blood T cell repertoires in COVID-19. V gave up 7 bases and J gave up 5 bases; unmatched junction bases: 11. Germline CDR1 reads MGHRA; CDR2 reads YSYEKL. The CDR3 covers 16 residues. The table came from immunoSEQ multiplex PCR; TCRdb's copy has only in-frame clones and leaves some out. The data contain under 150,000 clones, approximately 82% of them singletons. Only one count was recorded for this clone. This TCR was recovered from a man aged 35 to 55 with active or convalescent COVID-19. The sample comprised peripheral blood. The V gene is TRBV4-1, the J gene TRBJ2-2, with 9 bases matching TRBD2. CDR3 sequence reads: CASTPGLAGKTGELFF. CDR3 nucleotides: TGCGCCAGCACCCCCGGGCTAGCGGGGAAAACCGGGGAGCTGTTTTTT.